What follows are 11 T cell receptor beta chains derived from one specimen sequenced in a study of stem cell transplantation in POMP-related autoinflammatory disease. Produced via immunoSEQ multiplex PCR; TCRdb's table is partial and in-frame only. The sample contains tens of thousands of clones, approximately 90% of which appear only once. The sample in question was CD4+ T cells from PBMCs, obtained after stem cell transplantation. These TCRs come from a human patient with POMP-related autoinflammation and immune dysregulation (PRAID). The graft donor may be the source of some T cells.

The count of this clone is one. The CDR3 protein is CASSPPGQGTLLTRGYTF. CDR3 nucleotides: TGTGCCAGCTCACCTCCGGGACAGGGGACACTACTCACAAGGGGCTACACCTTC. The J gene is TRBJ1-2, the V gene TRBV18; 10 nucleotides match TRBD1. V lost 3 bases and J lost 8; bases outside the gene matches: 18. Germline values: CDR1 KGHSH, CDR2 LQKENI. This CDR3 contains 18 residues.

The chain combines TRBV18 with TRBJ2-4; 7 positions agree with TRBD1. CDR3 length: 13 residues. V shed 0 bases, J shed 16 bases, and the junction held 9 bases outside the gene matches. In germline, CDR1 is KGHSH, CDR2 LQKENI. The DNA for the CDR3 is TGTGCCAGCTCACCACCTGACAGGGTGGGGTTTTACTTC. Encoded protein: CASSPPDRVGFYF.

This rearrangement joins TRBV3-1 (or the pseudogene TRBV3-2) to TRBJ1-6, with D maybe TRBD1 (5 bases). The CDR3 contains 15 residues. Germline CDR1 is LGHDT and CDR2 is YNNKEL (reference sequence). V was pared by 1 base and J by 10 bases, with 14 bases between. The CDR3 coding sequence is TGTGCCAGCAGCCAAGGGGGGACGAGGCTCTCACCCCTCCACTTT. This translates into CASSQGGTRLSPLHF.

The V and J genes are TRBV6-1 and TRBJ1-1; 9 nucleotides match TRBD1. The V and J ends lost 3 bases and 8 bases, in that order; junction bases with no gene match: 4. The germline gives CDR1 MNHNS, CDR2 SASEGT. The CDR3 is 13 residues long. Here the CDR3 DNA reads TGTGCCAGCAGTGATCTGGGACAGGGAGAAGCTTTCTTT. Translating gives CASSDLGQGEAFF.

The chain recombines TRBV3-1 (or the pseudogene TRBV3-2) with TRBJ1-1; TRBD1 matches 7 bases. Germline-derived CDR1 and CDR2 are LGHDT and YNNKEL (reference sequence). Trimming removed 4 bases from V and 1 base from J; junction bases left unmatched: 12. CDR3 length equals 17 residues. CDR3 sequence (DNA): TGTGCCAGCAGCCTCCGACAGGGAAGGGGGTCGAACACTGAAGCTTTCTTT. It yields the protein CASSLRQGRGSNTEAFF.

The V call is TRBV5-1, the J call TRBJ2-7; 9 bases are shared with TRBD1. The CDR3 loop spans 15 amino acids. The ends lost 1 base at V and 3 bases at J; junction bases unmatched: 5. The germline V gene encodes CDR1 SGHRS and CDR2 YFSETQ. For the CDR3, the DNA is TGCGCCAGCAGCTTGTTAGGACAGGGGCACTACGAGCAGTACTTC. Translated: CASSLLGQGHYEQYF.

The chain is built from TRBV18 and TRBJ1-2; 10 nucleotides agree with TRBD1. This CDR3 spans 16 amino acids. J was trimmed by 0 bases and V by 3 bases; bases with no gene match: 4. In germline, CDR1 is KGHSH, CDR2 LQKENI. The CDR3 loop is CASSPGTGASNYGYTF. CDR3 nucleotides: TGTGCCAGCTCACCGGGGACAGGGGCTTCTAACTATGGCTACACCTTC. Together with reference TRBV18 and TRBJ1-2, the CDR3 gives the full variable domain: NAGVMQNPRHLVRRRGQEARLRCSPMKGHSHVYWYRQLPEEGLKFMVYLQKENIIDESGMPKERFSAEFPKEGPSILRIQQVVRGDSAAYFCASSPGTGASNYGYTFGSGTRLTVV.

This rearrangement joins TRBV20-1 to TRBJ2-1; tentatively, D is TRBD2 (7 bases). The CDR3 length is 12 residues. The ends were cut back, 5 bases at V and 8 bases at J, with 13 bases in the middle. Per germline, CDR1 DFQATT and CDR2 SNEGSKA (reference sequence). CDR3 sequence (DNA): TGCAGTGCTGGTGAGGGGGGGGATGAGCAGTTCTTC. This codes for CSAGEGGDEQFF.

CDR3 residues: CASSLRDRGGKLFF. The DNA for the CDR3 is TGTGCCAGCAGCTTAAGGGACAGGGGCGGCAAACTGTTTTTT. The gene calls are TRBV13 and TRBJ1-4, with 10 nucleotides matching TRBD1. The ends lost 2 bases at V and 11 bases at J; junction bases unmatched: 5. In germline, CDR1 is PRHDT, CDR2 FYEKMQ (reference sequence). The CDR3 spans 14 residues.

This chain links TRBV4-1 with TRBJ1-1; no definite D call. The germline V and J ends were trimmed by 4 bases and 2 bases, with 29 bases remaining between them. The CDR3 runs 20 residues. Germline lookup yields CDR1 MGHRA and CDR2 YSYEKL. Here the CDR3 DNA reads TGCGCCAGCAGCCCAAAGTTAGTTCTCACCGGCCCTACTGGAAACACTGAAGCTTTCTTT. Encoded protein: CASSPKLVLTGPTGNTEAFF.

This chain connects TRBV27 to TRBJ2-5; 8 bases map to TRBD2. V dropped 4 bases and J dropped 5; count of bases not matched to a gene: 12. From germline, CDR1 is MNHEY and CDR2 SMNVEV (reference sequence). CDR3 size: 16 residues. The CDR3 DNA reads TGTGCCAGCAGTTCCCTAATCGGGGGGGCGGAGGAGACCCAGTACTTC. As protein: CASSSLIGGAEETQYF.